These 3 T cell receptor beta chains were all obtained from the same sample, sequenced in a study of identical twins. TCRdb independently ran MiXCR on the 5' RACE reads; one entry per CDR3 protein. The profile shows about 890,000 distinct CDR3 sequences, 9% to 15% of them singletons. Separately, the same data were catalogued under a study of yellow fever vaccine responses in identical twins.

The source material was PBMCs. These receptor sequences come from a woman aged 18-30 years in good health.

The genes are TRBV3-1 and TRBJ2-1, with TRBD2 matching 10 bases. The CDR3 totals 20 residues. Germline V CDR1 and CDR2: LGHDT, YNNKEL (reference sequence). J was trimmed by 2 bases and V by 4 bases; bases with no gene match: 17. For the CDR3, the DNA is TGTGCCAGCAGCCCCGTTGTAGATGGCGAGCGGGAGGGCCCCTACAATGAGCAGTTCTTC. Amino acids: CASSPVVDGEREGPYNEQFF.

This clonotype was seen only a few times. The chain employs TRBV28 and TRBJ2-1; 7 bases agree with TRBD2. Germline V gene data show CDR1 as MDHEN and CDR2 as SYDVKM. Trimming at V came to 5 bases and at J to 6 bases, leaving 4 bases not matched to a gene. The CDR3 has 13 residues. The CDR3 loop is CASSGGLPNEQFF. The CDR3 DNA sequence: TGTGCCAGCAGTGGGGGACTACCCAATGAGCAGTTCTTC.

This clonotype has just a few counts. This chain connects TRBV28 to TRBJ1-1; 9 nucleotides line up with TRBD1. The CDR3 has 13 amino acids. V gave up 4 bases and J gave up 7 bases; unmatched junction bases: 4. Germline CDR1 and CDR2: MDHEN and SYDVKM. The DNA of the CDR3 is TGTGCCAGCAGTTACAGACAGGGGGGTGAAGCTTTCTTT. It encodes CASSYRQGGEAFF.